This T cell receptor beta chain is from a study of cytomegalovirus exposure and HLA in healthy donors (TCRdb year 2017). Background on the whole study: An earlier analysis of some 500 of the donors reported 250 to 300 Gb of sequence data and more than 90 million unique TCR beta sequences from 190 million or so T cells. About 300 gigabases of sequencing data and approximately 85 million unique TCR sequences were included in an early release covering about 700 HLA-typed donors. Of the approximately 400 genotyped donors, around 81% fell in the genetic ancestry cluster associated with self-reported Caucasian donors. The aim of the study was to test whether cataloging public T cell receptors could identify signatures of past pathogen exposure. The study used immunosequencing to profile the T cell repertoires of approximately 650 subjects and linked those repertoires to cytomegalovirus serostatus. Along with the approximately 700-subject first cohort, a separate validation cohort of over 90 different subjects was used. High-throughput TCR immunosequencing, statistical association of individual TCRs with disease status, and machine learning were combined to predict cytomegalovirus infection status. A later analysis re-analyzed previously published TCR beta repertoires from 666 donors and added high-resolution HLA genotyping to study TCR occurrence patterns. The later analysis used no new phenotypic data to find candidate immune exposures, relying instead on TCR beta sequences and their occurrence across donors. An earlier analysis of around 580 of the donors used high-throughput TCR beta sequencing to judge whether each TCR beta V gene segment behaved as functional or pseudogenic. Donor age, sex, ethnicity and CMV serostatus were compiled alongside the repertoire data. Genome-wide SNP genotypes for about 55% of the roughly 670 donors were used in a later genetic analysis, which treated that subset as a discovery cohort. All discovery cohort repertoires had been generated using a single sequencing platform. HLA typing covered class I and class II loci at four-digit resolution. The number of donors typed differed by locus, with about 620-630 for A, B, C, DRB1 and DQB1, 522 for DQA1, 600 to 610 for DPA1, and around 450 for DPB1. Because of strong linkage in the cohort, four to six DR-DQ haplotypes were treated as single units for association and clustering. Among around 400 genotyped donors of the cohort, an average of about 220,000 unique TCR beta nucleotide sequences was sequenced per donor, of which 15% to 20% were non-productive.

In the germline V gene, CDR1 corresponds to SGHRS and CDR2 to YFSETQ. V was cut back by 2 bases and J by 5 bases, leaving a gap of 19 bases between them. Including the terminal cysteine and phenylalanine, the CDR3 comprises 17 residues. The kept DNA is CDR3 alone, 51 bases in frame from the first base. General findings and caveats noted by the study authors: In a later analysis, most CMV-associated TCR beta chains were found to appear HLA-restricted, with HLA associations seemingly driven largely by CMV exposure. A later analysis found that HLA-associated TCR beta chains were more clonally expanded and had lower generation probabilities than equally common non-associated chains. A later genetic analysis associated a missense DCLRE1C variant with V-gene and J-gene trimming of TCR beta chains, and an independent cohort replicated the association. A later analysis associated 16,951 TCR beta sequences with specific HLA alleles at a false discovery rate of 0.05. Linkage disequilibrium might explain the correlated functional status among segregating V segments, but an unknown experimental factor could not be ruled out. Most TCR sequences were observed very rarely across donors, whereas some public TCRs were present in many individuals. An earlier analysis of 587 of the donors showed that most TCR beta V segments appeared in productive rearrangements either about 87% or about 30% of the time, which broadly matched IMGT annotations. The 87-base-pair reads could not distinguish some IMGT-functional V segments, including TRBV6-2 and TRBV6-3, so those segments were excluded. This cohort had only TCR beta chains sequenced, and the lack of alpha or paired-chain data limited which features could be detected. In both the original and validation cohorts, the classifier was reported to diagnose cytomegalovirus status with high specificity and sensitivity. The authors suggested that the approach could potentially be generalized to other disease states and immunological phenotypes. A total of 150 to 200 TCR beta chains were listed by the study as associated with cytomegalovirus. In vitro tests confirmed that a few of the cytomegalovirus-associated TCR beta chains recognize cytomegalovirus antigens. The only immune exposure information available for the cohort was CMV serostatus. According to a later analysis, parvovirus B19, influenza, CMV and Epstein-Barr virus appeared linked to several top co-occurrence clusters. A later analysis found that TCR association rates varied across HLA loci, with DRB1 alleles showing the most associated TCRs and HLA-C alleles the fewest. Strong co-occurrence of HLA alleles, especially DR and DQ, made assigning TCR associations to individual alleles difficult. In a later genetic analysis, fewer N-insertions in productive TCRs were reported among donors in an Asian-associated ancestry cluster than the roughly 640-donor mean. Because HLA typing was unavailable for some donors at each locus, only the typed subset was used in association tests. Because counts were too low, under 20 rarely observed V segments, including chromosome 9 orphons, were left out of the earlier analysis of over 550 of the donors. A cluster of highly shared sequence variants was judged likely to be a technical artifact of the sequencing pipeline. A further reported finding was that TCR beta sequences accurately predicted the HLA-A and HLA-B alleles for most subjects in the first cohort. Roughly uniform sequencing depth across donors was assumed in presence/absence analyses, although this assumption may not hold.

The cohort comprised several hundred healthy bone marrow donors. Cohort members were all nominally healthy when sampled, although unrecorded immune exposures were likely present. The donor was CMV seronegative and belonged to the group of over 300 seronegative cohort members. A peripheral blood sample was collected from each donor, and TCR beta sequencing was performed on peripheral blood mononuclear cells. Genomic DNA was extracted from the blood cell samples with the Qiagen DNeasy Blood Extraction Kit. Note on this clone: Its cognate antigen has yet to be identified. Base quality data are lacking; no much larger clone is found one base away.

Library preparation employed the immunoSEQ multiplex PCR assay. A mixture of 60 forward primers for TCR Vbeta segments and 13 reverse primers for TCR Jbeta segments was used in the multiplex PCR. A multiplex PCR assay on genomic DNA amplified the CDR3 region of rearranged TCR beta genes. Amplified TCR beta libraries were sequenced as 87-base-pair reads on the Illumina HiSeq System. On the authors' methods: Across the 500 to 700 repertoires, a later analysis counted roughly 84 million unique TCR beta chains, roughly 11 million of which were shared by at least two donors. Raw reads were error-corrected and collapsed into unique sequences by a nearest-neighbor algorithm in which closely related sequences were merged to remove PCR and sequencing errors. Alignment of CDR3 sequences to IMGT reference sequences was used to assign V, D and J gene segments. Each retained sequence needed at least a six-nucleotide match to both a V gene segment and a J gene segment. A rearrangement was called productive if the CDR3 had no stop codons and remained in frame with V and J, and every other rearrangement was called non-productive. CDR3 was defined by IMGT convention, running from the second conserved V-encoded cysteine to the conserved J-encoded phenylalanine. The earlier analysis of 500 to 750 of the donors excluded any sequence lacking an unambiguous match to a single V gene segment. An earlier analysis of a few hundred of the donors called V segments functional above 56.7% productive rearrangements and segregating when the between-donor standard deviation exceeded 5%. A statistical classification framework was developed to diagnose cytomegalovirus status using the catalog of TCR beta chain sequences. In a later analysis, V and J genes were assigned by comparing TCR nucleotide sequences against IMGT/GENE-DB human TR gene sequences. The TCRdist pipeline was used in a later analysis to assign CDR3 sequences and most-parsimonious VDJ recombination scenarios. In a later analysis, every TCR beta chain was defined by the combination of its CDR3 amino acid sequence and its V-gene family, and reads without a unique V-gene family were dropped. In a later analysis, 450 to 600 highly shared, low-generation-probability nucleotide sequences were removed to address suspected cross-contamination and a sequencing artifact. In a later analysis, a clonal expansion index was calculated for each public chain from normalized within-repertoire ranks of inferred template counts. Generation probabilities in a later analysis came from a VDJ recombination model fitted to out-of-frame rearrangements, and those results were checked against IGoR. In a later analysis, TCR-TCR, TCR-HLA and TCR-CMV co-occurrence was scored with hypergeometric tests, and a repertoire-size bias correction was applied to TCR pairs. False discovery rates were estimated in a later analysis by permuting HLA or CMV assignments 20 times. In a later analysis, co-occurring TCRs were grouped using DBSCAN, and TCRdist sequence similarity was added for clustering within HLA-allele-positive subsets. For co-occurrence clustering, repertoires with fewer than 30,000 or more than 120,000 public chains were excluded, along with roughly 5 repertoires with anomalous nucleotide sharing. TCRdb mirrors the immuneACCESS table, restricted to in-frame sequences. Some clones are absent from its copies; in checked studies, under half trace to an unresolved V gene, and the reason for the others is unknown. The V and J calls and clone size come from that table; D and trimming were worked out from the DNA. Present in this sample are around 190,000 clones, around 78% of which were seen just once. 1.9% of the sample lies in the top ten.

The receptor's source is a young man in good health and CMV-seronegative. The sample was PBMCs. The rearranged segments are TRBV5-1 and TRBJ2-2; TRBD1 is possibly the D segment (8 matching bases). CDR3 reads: CASSLHRGGSATGELFF. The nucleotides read TGCGCCAGCAGCTTACACAGGGGGGGTAGCGCGACCGGGGAGCTGTTTTTT.